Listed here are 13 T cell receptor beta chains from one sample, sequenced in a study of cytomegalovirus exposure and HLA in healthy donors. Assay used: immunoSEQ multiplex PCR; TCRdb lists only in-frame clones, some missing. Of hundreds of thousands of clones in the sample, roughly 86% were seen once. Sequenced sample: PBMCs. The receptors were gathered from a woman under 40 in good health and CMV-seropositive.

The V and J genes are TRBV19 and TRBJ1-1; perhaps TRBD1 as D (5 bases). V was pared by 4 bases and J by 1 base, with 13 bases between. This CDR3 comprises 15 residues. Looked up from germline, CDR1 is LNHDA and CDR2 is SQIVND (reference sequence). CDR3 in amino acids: CASSTQANANTEAFF. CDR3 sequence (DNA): TGTGCCAGTAGTACACAGGCCAATGCGAACACTGAAGCTTTCTTT. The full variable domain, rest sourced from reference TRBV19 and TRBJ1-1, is DGGITQSPKYLFRKEGQNVTLSCEQNLNHDAMYWYRQDPGQGLRLIYYSQIVNDFQKGDIAEGYSVSREKKESFPLTVTSAQKNPTAFYLCASSTQANANTEAFFGQGTRLTVV.

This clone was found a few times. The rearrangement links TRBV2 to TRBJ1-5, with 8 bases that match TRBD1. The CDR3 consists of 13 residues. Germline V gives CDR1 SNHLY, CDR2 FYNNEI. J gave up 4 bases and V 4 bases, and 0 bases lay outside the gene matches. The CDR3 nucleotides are TGTGCCAGCAGTGGACAGGGGAATCAGCCCCAGCATTTT. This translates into CASSGQGNQPQHF.

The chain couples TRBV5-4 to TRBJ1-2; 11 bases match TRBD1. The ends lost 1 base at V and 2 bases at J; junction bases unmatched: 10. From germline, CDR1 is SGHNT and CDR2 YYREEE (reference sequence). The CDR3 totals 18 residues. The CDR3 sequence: CASSLYLSRTGGNYGYTF. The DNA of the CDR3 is TGTGCCAGCAGCTTGTACCTTTCCCGGACAGGGGGCAACTATGGCTACACCTTC. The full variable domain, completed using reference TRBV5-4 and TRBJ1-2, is ETGVTQSPTHLIKTRGQQVTLRCSSQSGHNTVSWYQQALGQGPQFIFQYYREEENGRGNFPPRFSGLQFPNYSSELNVNALELDDSALYLCASSLYLSRTGGNYGYTFGSGTRLTVV.

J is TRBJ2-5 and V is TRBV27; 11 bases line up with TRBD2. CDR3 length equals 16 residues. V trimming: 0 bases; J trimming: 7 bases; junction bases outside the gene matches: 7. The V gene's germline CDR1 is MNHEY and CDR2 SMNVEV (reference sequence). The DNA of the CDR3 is TGTGCCAGCAGTTTATCGATCGGGACTAGCGGATGGACCCAGTACTTC. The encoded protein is CASSLSIGTSGWTQYF.

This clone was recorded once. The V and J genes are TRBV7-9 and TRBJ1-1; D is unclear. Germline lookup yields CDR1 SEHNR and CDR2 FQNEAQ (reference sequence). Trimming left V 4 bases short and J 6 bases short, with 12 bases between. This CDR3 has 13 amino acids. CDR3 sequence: CASSSPGNAEAFF. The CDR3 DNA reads TGTGCCAGCAGCTCGCCAGGTAACGCTGAAGCTTTCTTT.

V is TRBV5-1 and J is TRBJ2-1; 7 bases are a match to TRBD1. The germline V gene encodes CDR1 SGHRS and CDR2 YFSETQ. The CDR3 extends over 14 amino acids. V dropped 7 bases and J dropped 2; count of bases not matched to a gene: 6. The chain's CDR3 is CASQKQGTYNEQFF. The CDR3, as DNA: TGCGCCAGCCAGAAACAGGGGACCTACAATGAGCAGTTCTTC.

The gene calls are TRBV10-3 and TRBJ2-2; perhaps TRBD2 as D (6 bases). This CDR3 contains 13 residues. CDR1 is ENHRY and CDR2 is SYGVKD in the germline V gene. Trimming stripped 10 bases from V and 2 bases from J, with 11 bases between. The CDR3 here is CATAGPNTGELFF. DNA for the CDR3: TGTGCCACCGCGGGGCCTAACACCGGGGAGCTGTTTTTT.

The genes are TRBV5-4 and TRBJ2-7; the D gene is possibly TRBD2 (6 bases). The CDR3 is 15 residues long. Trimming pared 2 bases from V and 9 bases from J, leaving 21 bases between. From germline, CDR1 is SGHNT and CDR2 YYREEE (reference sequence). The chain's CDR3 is CASSFGNGGSSGQYF. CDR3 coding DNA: TGTGCCAGCAGCTTCGGAAACGGGGGATCGAGTGGGCAGTACTTC.

CDR3 sequence (DNA): TGTGCCAGCAGCTGGACATCCTACGAGCAGTACTTC. Its protein is CASSWTSYEQYF. The genes are TRBV7-9 and TRBJ2-7, with D tentatively TRBD1 (5 bases). CDR1 SEHNR and CDR2 FQNEAQ come from the germline V gene (reference sequence). There are 12 residues in the CDR3. V gave up 4 bases and J gave up 1 base, with 5 bases separating them.

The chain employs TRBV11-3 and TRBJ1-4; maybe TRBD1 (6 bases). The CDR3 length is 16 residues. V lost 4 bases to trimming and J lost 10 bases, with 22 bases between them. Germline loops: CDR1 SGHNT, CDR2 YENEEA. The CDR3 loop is CASSSSSGTTSGKLFF. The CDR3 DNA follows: TGTGCCAGCAGCTCCTCCTCCGGGACAACATCTGGAAAACTGTTTTTT.

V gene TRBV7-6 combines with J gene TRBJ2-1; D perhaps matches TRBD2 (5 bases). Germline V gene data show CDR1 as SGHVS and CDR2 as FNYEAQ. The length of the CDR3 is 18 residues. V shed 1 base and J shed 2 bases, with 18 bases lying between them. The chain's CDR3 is CASSLGTFGAVPYNEQFF. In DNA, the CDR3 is TGTGCCAGCAGCTTAGGCACCTTCGGAGCGGTCCCCTACAATGAGCAGTTCTTC. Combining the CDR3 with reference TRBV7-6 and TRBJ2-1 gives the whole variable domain GAGVSQSPRYKVTKRGQDVALRCDPISGHVSLYWYRQALGQGPEFLTYFNYEAQQDKSGLPNDRFSAERPEGSISTLTIQRTEQRDSAMYRCASSLGTFGAVPYNEQFFGPGTRLTVL.

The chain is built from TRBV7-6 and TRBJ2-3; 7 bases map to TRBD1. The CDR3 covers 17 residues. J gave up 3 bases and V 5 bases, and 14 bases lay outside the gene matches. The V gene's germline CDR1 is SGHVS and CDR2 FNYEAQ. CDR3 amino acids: CASSLQTGPLRTDTQYF. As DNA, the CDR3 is TGTGCCAGCAGCCTCCAGACAGGGCCCCTTCGAACAGATACGCAGTATTTT. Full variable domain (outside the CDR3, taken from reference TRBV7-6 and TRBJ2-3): GAGVSQSPRYKVTKRGQDVALRCDPISGHVSLYWYRQALGQGPEFLTYFNYEAQQDKSGLPNDRFSAERPEGSISTLTIQRTEQRDSAMYRCASSLQTGPLRTDTQYFGPGTRLTVL.

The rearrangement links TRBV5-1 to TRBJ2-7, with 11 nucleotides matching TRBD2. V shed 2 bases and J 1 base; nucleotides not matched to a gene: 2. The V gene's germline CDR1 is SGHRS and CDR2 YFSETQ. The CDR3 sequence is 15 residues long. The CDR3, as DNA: TGCGCCAGCAGCTTTTTAGCGGGAGGGTCCTACGAGCAGTACTTC. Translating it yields CASSFLAGGSYEQYF.